A selection of T cell receptor beta chains follows, all from one sample in a study of blood T cell repertoires in COVID-19. Clones were sequenced by immunoSEQ multiplex PCR, and TCRdb holds only the in-frame ones, with some missing. In the table there are over 150,000 clones, roughly 89% of which are singletons. The sample taken for sequencing was peripheral blood. The receptors originated from a woman in her sixties who had recovered from COVID-19. CDR3s include the opening cysteine and the closing phenylalanine or tryptophan. The order of the fields is clone size, CDR3 length, D gene, V gene, J gene, CDR3 DNA, CDR3 protein. D genes are given only for firm matches. Clone size is shown for a subset of rows, as once, few, many or a class of expanded clone.

clone size: NA; CDR3 length: 17; D gene: NA; V gene: TRBV19; J gene: TRBJ2-5; CDR3 DNA: TGTGCCAACGAAACCGGGTCGGGCGGGGCGTACCAAGAGACCCAGTACTTC; CDR3 protein: CANETGSGGAYQETQYF
clone size: NA; CDR3 length: 14; D gene: TRBD1; V gene: TRBV13; J gene: TRBJ2-7; CDR3 DNA: TGTGCCAGCAGCTTAAGGACAGGTTCCTACGAGCAGTACTTC; CDR3 protein: CASSLRTGSYEQYF
clone size: NA; CDR3 length: 17; D gene: TRBD1; V gene: TRBV15; J gene: TRBJ1-1; CDR3 DNA: TGTGCCACCAGCAGAAACACCGGGACAGGGACGAACACTGAAGCTTTCTTT; CDR3 protein: CATSRNTGTGTNTEAFF
clone size: NA; CDR3 length: 12; D gene: NA; V gene: TRBV7-6; J gene: TRBJ2-7; CDR3 DNA: TGTGCCAGCAGCTTATATTCTACCGAGCAGTACTTC; CDR3 protein: CASSLYSTEQYF
clone size: once; CDR3 length: 15; D gene: NA; V gene: TRBV6-5; J gene: TRBJ1-1; CDR3 DNA: TGTGCCAGCAGGGCAGTCCGAGGGGGTCGGACTGAAGCTTTCTTT; CDR3 protein: CASRAVRGGRTEAFF
clone size: NA; CDR3 length: 14; D gene: NA; V gene: TRBV6-6; J gene: TRBJ1-5; CDR3 DNA: TGTGCCACGACGGGAGGGGGAGGCAATCAGCCCCAGCATTTT; CDR3 protein: CATTGGGGNQPQHF
clone size: once; CDR3 length: 14; D gene: NA; V gene: TRBV3-1/TRBV3-2; J gene: TRBJ2-7; CDR3 DNA: TGTGCCAGCAGCCAAGGTTCCAGGGAATACGAGCAGTACTTC; CDR3 protein: CASSQGSREYEQYF
clone size: NA; CDR3 length: 19; D gene: TRBD2; V gene: TRBV7-6; J gene: TRBJ2-1; CDR3 DNA: TGTGCCAGCAGCCCCTATGACTGGCTAGCGGGGGGAACATACAATGAGCAGTTCTTC; CDR3 protein: CASSPYDWLAGGTYNEQFF
clone size: NA; CDR3 length: 14; D gene: NA; V gene: TRBV3-1/TRBV3-2; J gene: TRBJ2-4; CDR3 DNA: TGTGCCAGCAGCCTAAGCGGTGCCAAAAACATTCAGTACTTC; CDR3 protein: CASSLSGAKNIQYF
clone size: NA; CDR3 length: 14; D gene: TRBD1; V gene: TRBV5-6; J gene: TRBJ1-2; CDR3 DNA: TGTGCCAGCAGCCTCGGGACAGGGACCTATGGCTACACCTTC; CDR3 protein: CASSLGTGTYGYTF
clone size: NA; CDR3 length: 15; D gene: NA; V gene: TRBV27; J gene: TRBJ2-7; CDR3 DNA: TGTGCCAGCAGAACCCTTCTAGGGGGGGCCCACGAGCAGTACTTC; CDR3 protein: CASRTLLGGAHEQYF
clone size: NA; CDR3 length: 17; D gene: TRBD1; V gene: TRBV4-3; J gene: TRBJ2-7; CDR3 DNA: TGCGCCAGCAGCCGGGAAGCGGCAGGGGGCGTCCCCTACGAGCAGTACTTC; CDR3 protein: CASSREAAGGVPYEQYF
clone size: once; CDR3 length: 13; D gene: NA; V gene: TRBV28; J gene: TRBJ2-7; CDR3 DNA: TGTGCCACCTTGGGGCCGGGCGTCTACGAGCAGTACTTC; CDR3 protein: CATLGPGVYEQYF
clone size: NA; CDR3 length: 13; D gene: TRBD1; V gene: TRBV10-3; J gene: TRBJ2-3; CDR3 DNA: TGTGCCATCAAACAGGGGGAGGCAGATACGCAGTATTTT; CDR3 protein: CAIKQGEADTQYF
clone size: few; CDR3 length: 16; D gene: TRBD1; V gene: TRBV7-9; J gene: TRBJ1-1; CDR3 DNA: TGTGCCAGCAGCAGAGGAGGTGGGACAGCGAACACTGAAGCTTTCTTT; CDR3 protein: CASSRGGGTANTEAFF
clone size: NA; CDR3 length: 14; D gene: TRBD2; V gene: TRBV30; J gene: TRBJ2-3; CDR3 DNA: TGTGCCTGGAGCACGGGGGGGGGTGCAGATACGCAGTATTTT; CDR3 protein: CAWSTGGGADTQYF
clone size: NA; CDR3 length: 14; D gene: NA; V gene: TRBV4-2; J gene: TRBJ1-1; CDR3 DNA: TGTGCCAGCAGCCAAGACGGAGGCATACCTGAAGCTTTCTTT; CDR3 protein: CASSQDGGIPEAFF
clone size: NA; CDR3 length: 15; D gene: TRBD2; V gene: TRBV27; J gene: TRBJ2-5; CDR3 DNA: TGTGCCAGCAGTTTATATTTAGCGGGGCGAGAGACCCAGTACTTC; CDR3 protein: CASSLYLAGRETQYF
clone size: NA; CDR3 length: 14; D gene: NA; V gene: TRBV19; J gene: TRBJ2-6; CDR3 DNA: TGTGCCAGTCGGCAGGGTTCGGGGGCCAACGTCCTGACTTTC; CDR3 protein: CASRQGSGANVLTF
clone size: NA; CDR3 length: 15; D gene: TRBD2; V gene: TRBV7-3; J gene: TRBJ2-3; CDR3 DNA: TGTGCCAGCAGCTTAATGGGACTAGCAACCGATACGCAGTATTTT; CDR3 protein: CASSLMGLATDTQYF
clone size: many; CDR3 length: 16; D gene: TRBD1; V gene: TRBV4-1; J gene: TRBJ1-4; CDR3 DNA: TGCGCCAGCAGCCAAGCTCAGGGGGTAGCGGAGGAAAAACTGTTTTTT; CDR3 protein: CASSQAQGVAEEKLFF
clone size: NA; CDR3 length: 15; D gene: TRBD1; V gene: TRBV4-1; J gene: TRBJ2-7; CDR3 DNA: TGCGCCAGCAGCCAAGAGGGACAGGGTCCCTACGAGCAGTACTTC; CDR3 protein: CASSQEGQGPYEQYF
clone size: NA; CDR3 length: 17; D gene: TRBD2; V gene: TRBV7-3; J gene: TRBJ2-5; CDR3 DNA: TGTGCCAGCAGCTTAACTGGGGCCAGCGGGGGGGCCGAGACCCAGTACTTC; CDR3 protein: CASSLTGASGGAETQYF
clone size: NA; CDR3 length: 12; D gene: NA; V gene: TRBV9; J gene: TRBJ1-3; CDR3 DNA: TGTGCCAGCAGCGCCTATGGAAACACCATATATTTT; CDR3 protein: CASSAYGNTIYF
clone size: NA; CDR3 length: 14; D gene: NA; V gene: TRBV28; J gene: TRBJ2-4; CDR3 DNA: TGTGCCAGCAGTTTATGGCAGGGCATAGGCATTCAGTACTTC; CDR3 protein: CASSLWQGIGIQYF
clone size: few; CDR3 length: 13; D gene: NA; V gene: TRBV2; J gene: TRBJ2-1; CDR3 DNA: TGTGCCAGCAGTGGGACGGGATACAATGAGCAGTTCTTC; CDR3 protein: CASSGTGYNEQFF
clone size: once; CDR3 length: 14; D gene: TRBD1; V gene: TRBV15; J gene: TRBJ1-1; CDR3 DNA: TGTGCCACCAGCCTGGACAGGGTAAGCGCTGAAGCTTTCTTT; CDR3 protein: CATSLDRVSAEAFF
clone size: NA; CDR3 length: 13; D gene: NA; V gene: TRBV7-8; J gene: TRBJ2-1; CDR3 DNA: TGTGCCAGCAGCTTAGGAGGGGGTGATGAGCAGTTCTTC; CDR3 protein: CASSLGGGDEQFF
clone size: NA; CDR3 length: 13; D gene: TRBD1; V gene: TRBV7-9; J gene: TRBJ2-5; CDR3 DNA: TGTGCCACTACCGGGACAGAACAAGAGACCCAGTACTTC; CDR3 protein: CATTGTEQETQYF
clone size: NA; CDR3 length: 14; D gene: TRBD1; V gene: TRBV6-5; J gene: TRBJ2-7; CDR3 DNA: TGTGCCAGCAGTTACGGCCAGGGGGTCGGCGAGCAGTACTTC; CDR3 protein: CASSYGQGVGEQYF
clone size: NA; CDR3 length: 16; D gene: TRBD2; V gene: TRBV7-9; J gene: TRBJ2-5; CDR3 DNA: TGTGCCAGCAGCCCGGCGGGGGGCGGACCGAAAGAGACCCAGTACTTC; CDR3 protein: CASSPAGGGPKETQYF
clone size: NA; CDR3 length: 16; D gene: NA; V gene: TRBV19; J gene: TRBJ1-6; CDR3 DNA: TGTGCCAGTAGTAGGGACTGGAGCTCCTATAATTCACCCCTCCACTTT; CDR3 protein: CASSRDWSSYNSPLHF
clone size: NA; CDR3 length: 14; D gene: TRBD1; V gene: TRBV4-3; J gene: TRBJ2-7; CDR3 DNA: TGCGCCAGCAGCCTTCGGACAGGGTCCTACGAGCAGTACTTC; CDR3 protein: CASSLRTGSYEQYF
clone size: NA; CDR3 length: 16; D gene: NA; V gene: TRBV6-2/TRBV6-3; J gene: TRBJ1-4; CDR3 DNA: TGTGCCAGCAGTTACAAGAGGCCGGGGTTTAATGAAAAACTGTTTTTT; CDR3 protein: CASSYKRPGFNEKLFF
clone size: once; CDR3 length: 14; D gene: TRBD2; V gene: TRBV6-5; J gene: TRBJ2-7; CDR3 DNA: TGTGCCAGCAGGGGTCCGGGGGGGCCCCACGAGCAGTACTTC; CDR3 protein: CASRGPGGPHEQYF
clone size: NA; CDR3 length: 15; D gene: TRBD1; V gene: TRBV27; J gene: TRBJ2-7; CDR3 DNA: TGTGCCAGCTCGACAGGGCCACATTATCCCTACGAGCAGTACTTC; CDR3 protein: CASSTGPHYPYEQYF
clone size: NA; CDR3 length: 17; D gene: NA; V gene: TRBV24-1; J gene: TRBJ2-3; CDR3 DNA: TGTGCCACCAGTGATTTAGGGACAACGACTAGCACAGATACGCAGTATTTT; CDR3 protein: CATSDLGTTTSTDTQYF
clone size: NA; CDR3 length: 13; D gene: NA; V gene: TRBV18; J gene: TRBJ1-2; CDR3 DNA: TGTGCCAGCTCACCCGGGTGGTCTTATGGCTACACCTTC; CDR3 protein: CASSPGWSYGYTF
clone size: NA; CDR3 length: 15; D gene: TRBD1; V gene: TRBV16; J gene: TRBJ1-1; CDR3 DNA: TGTGCCAGCAGTCAACGCGGACAGGGGAACACTGAAGCTTTCTTT; CDR3 protein: CASSQRGQGNTEAFF
clone size: few; CDR3 length: 14; D gene: NA; V gene: TRBV5-1; J gene: TRBJ2-3; CDR3 DNA: TGCGCCAGCGCATCTGGGGCAGGCACAGATACGCAGTATTTT; CDR3 protein: CASASGAGTDTQYF
clone size: NA; CDR3 length: 15; D gene: NA; V gene: TRBV5-1; J gene: TRBJ1-1; CDR3 DNA: TGCGCCAGCAGCTTCACGGAGAGTGTGAACACTGAAGCTTTCTTT; CDR3 protein: CASSFTESVNTEAFF
clone size: NA; CDR3 length: 17; D gene: NA; V gene: TRBV18; J gene: TRBJ1-2; CDR3 DNA: TGTGCCAGCTCACCAAGGACCGAACAGGGTACTAACTATGGCTACACCTTC; CDR3 protein: CASSPRTEQGTNYGYTF
clone size: NA; CDR3 length: 17; D gene: TRBD1; V gene: TRBV28; J gene: TRBJ1-5; CDR3 DNA: TGTGCCAGCAGTTTATCCTGGGGGACAGGGTCTAGCCAGCCCCAGCATTTT; CDR3 protein: CASSLSWGTGSSQPQHF
clone size: few; CDR3 length: 13; D gene: NA; V gene: TRBV4-2; J gene: TRBJ2-5; CDR3 DNA: TGTGCCAGCAGCCAAGATCGGGTGGAGGGTTTGTACTTC; CDR3 protein: CASSQDRVEGLYF
clone size: NA; CDR3 length: 15; D gene: NA; V gene: TRBV4-2; J gene: TRBJ1-3; CDR3 DNA: TGTGCCAGCAGCCAAGACCCAGGGGCTGGAAACACCATATATTTT; CDR3 protein: CASSQDPGAGNTIYF
clone size: NA; CDR3 length: 14; D gene: NA; V gene: TRBV19; J gene: TRBJ2-3; CDR3 DNA: TGTGCCAGTAGGAAGACAGCCGGCACAGATACGCAGTATTTT; CDR3 protein: CASRKTAGTDTQYF
clone size: NA; CDR3 length: 12; D gene: NA; V gene: TRBV29-1; J gene: TRBJ2-3; CDR3 DNA: TGCAGCGGAGGGGACTGGGGAGATACGCAGTATTTT; CDR3 protein: CSGGDWGDTQYF
clone size: NA; CDR3 length: 13; D gene: NA; V gene: TRBV30; J gene: TRBJ1-1; CDR3 DNA: TGTGCCTGGAGTCATAAGGGGATGGGTGAAGCTTTCTTT; CDR3 protein: CAWSHKGMGEAFF
clone size: NA; CDR3 length: 13; D gene: NA; V gene: TRBV5-1; J gene: TRBJ1-1; CDR3 DNA: TGCGCCAGCAGCCCCCGGGGGGGCCCCCGAGCTTTCTTT; CDR3 protein: CASSPRGGPRAFF
clone size: NA; CDR3 length: 14; D gene: TRBD1; V gene: TRBV6-5; J gene: TRBJ2-1; CDR3 DNA: TGTGCCAGCAGCCGGGACAGGGGAAACAATGAGCAGTTCTTC; CDR3 protein: CASSRDRGNNEQFF
clone size: few; CDR3 length: 15; D gene: TRBD1; V gene: TRBV5-1; J gene: TRBJ1-4; CDR3 DNA: TGCGCCAGCAGCCAGGTGGGACAGCCTAATGAAAAACTGTTTTTT; CDR3 protein: CASSQVGQPNEKLFF
clone size: NA; CDR3 length: 16; D gene: TRBD1; V gene: TRBV4-3; J gene: TRBJ1-5; CDR3 DNA: TGCGCCAGCAGCCAAGAGGGACAGGGACGCAATCAGCCCCAGCATTTT; CDR3 protein: CASSQEGQGRNQPQHF
clone size: NA; CDR3 length: 15; D gene: TRBD1; V gene: TRBV5-6; J gene: TRBJ1-2; CDR3 DNA: TGTGCCAGCAGCAGAAGGACAGGGGGAAACTATGGCTACACCTTC; CDR3 protein: CASSRRTGGNYGYTF
clone size: NA; CDR3 length: 16; D gene: NA; V gene: TRBV19; J gene: TRBJ2-3; CDR3 DNA: TGTGCCAGTAGCCCTACGACAGGAAGGGGCACAGATACGCAGTATTTT; CDR3 protein: CASSPTTGRGTDTQYF
clone size: NA; CDR3 length: 13; D gene: NA; V gene: TRBV28; J gene: TRBJ1-2; CDR3 DNA: TGTGCCAGCAGGTCGGGGATCCCCTATGGCTACACCTTC; CDR3 protein: CASRSGIPYGYTF
clone size: NA; CDR3 length: 19; D gene: NA; V gene: TRBV5-1; J gene: TRBJ1-6; CDR3 DNA: TGCGCCAGCAGCTTGGGCGGAGCGGGAGGACAGAACTATAATTCACCCCTCCACTTT; CDR3 protein: CASSLGGAGGQNYNSPLHF
clone size: NA; CDR3 length: 14; D gene: TRBD1; V gene: TRBV27; J gene: TRBJ1-2; CDR3 DNA: TGTGCCAGCAGTTTACTCCCAGGGGGCCATGGCTACACCTTC; CDR3 protein: CASSLLPGGHGYTF